This T cell receptor beta chain stems from a study of shared clonotypes between healthy human individuals (dated by TCRdb to 2018 to 2021). About the study as a whole: A couple of women and a few men aged 18 to 49 years were included in the cohort. The study deeply sequenced blood TCR repertoires of about five healthy adults to estimate repertoire size and the extent of clonotype sharing between individuals. Different laboratories and diverse techniques were used to prepare libraries and sequence TCR repertoires, to increase sequencing depth and limit assay-specific biases. Per donor, leukapheresis produced somewhere between about 0.9 and 9.5 billion PBMCs. Per donor, three plates each were used for CD4 naive and CD4 memory, two for CD8 naive, and one for CD8 memory. General study outcomes and caveats: Clonotypes shared by all four sorted-subset donors showed higher generation probabilities than non-shared clonotypes. Rarefaction of sorted-subset datasets indicated incomplete sequencing despite the large sequencing depth. The genetic and exposure-history diversity represented was limited by the small number of donors. Across several donors, about 4.5% of naive CD4, around 3.3% of naive CD8, about 2.3% of memory CD4, and 0.4% to 0.45% of memory CD8 clonotypes were shared. Larger estimated clonotype richness was generally found for naive subsets than for memory subsets. Pairwise subsampling indicated that sequencing depth was expected to affect the degree of clonotype sharing among donors. Only blood was sampled, and tissue TCR repertoires likely differ from those in blood.

Trimming takes 7 bases from V and 2 bases from J, and the germline ends sit 18 bases apart. The CDR3 contains 15 residues, cysteine and phenylalanine counted. The only DNA kept is the CDR3, 45 bases in frame from the first base. Taken from the germline V gene (reference sequence), the CDR1 and CDR2 loops are SGHNT and YYREEE. TCR CDR3 regions were amplified from genomic DNA by multiplex PCR using the deep immunoSEQ assay. Extracted genomic DNA from each cell subset was distributed evenly across all wells of several immunoSEQ 96-well plates, and each plate was treated as a replicate. Each replicate PCR for sorted subsets received about 210 ng genomic DNA, equal to tens of thousands of T cell genomes. Purified libraries were measured with a Qubit 3.0 fluorometer, size-checked on a Bioanalyzer 2100, and measured again with the KAPA Library Quantification kit. Each immunoSEQ 96-well plate was sequenced on its own single-read 150-cycle Illumina NextSeq 550 flow cell. Turning to the authors' computational methods: Because the immunoSEQ output held only junctional sequences and lacked quality scores, the filtering could not match the filtering applied to full-length reads. To assign V/J genes and CDR3, sequences were annotated using PyIR, a Python wrapper for IgBLAST v1.9, with IMGT germline references. Any read was removed if the V/J assignment was weak (E-value above 1e-6), the CDR3 was missing, or the read contained stop codons, out-of-frame junctions, or ambiguous translated residues. A V3J clonotype was defined by an identical inferred V gene, J gene, and CDR3 amino acid sequence. The percentage overlap between two repertoires was calculated by dividing the number of shared unique clonotypes by the size of the smaller repertoire. Three approaches were used to assess repertoire richness: RTK rarefaction, the Chao1 estimator, and Recon v2.1 estimates of unobserved clonotypes. For all TCRbeta clonotypes obtained by the gDNA method from four donors, generation probabilities were computed with OLGA. Sourced from immuneACCESS, this table was stored by TCRdb with only in-frame sequences that have V and J called. A share of the clones is absent; for the studies checked, an unresolved V gene accounts for under half, and the remainder has no known explanation. From that table come the V and J calls and clone size; the DNA was used to work out D and trimming. For this sample there are 2 million to 2.5 million clones; about 90% appear just once. Clones ranked in the top ten supply around 0.35% of the sample.

Healthy HIV-negative adults with no recently reported acute infections or vaccinations were included as donors. All donors were Caucasian adults living in Nashville, Tennessee, USA. CD4+ T cells were enriched through magnetic negative selection, after which naive cells were positively selected on CD45RA and the remaining negative fraction served as the memory subset. Blood was obtained by leukapheresis, after which PBMCs were separated by Ficoll-Histopaque density gradient centrifugation and cryopreserved in liquid nitrogen vapor phase. Analytical flow cytometry was used to check the purity and quantity of every magnetically sorted T cell population. Each sorted fraction had its genomic DNA isolated and then quantified by UV absorbance on a Nanodrop 2000c. Details on this clone: What antigen it recognizes has not been identified. No base quality values were provided; no much bigger clone lies one nucleotide off.

The V and J genes are TRBV5-4 and TRBJ2-5; a confident D gene designation cannot be given. This clonotype originated in a man in his late teens or twenties in good health. Some clones in this sample may be carry-over from other donors' samples. The sample was naive CD4+ T cells from PBMCs. What this sample's cell subset or site label stands for: CD45RA+ positively selected. The CDR3 region: CASRSYPRRQETQYF. In nucleotide form, the sequence is TGTGCCAGCCGCAGCTACCCCCGGCGGCAAGAGACCCAGTACTTC.